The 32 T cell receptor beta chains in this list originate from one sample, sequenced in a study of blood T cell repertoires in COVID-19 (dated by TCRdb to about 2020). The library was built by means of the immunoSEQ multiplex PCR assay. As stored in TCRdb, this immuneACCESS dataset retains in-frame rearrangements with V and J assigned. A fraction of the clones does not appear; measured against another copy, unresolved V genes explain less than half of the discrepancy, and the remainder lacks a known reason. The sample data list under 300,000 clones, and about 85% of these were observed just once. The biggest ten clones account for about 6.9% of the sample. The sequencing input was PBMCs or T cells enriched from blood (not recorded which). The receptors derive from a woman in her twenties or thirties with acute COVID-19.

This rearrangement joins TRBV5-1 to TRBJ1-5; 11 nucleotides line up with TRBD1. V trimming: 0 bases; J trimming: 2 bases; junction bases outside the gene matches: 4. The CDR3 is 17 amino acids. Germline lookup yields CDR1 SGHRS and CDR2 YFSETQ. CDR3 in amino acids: CASSLGTGGGGNQPQHF. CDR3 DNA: TGCGCCAGCAGCTTGGGGACAGGGGGCGGTGGCAATCAGCCCCAGCATTTT.

The CDR3 loop is CASSQDGGANEQFF. Written as DNA, the CDR3 is TGCGCCAGCAGCCAAGATGGAGGAGCGAATGAGCAGTTCTTC. The chain links TRBV4-3 to TRBJ2-1; D may be TRBD2 (5 bases). V was shortened by 0 bases and J by 7 bases, with 10 bases between the two germline ends. The germline V gene has CDR1 LGHNA and CDR2 YSLEER. This CDR3 is 14 amino acids long.

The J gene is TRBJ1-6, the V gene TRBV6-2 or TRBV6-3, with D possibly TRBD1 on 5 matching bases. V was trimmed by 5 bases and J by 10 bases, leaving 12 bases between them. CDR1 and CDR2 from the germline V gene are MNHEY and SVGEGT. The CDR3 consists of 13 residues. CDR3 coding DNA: TGTGCCAGCAGTCGCCCGACAGTATCACCCCTCCACTTT. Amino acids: CASSRPTVSPLHF.

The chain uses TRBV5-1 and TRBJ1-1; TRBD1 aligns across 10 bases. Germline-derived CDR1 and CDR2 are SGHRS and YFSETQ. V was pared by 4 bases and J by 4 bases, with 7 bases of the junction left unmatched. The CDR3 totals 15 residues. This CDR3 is CASSPGQGMSTEAFF. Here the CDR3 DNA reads TGCGCCAGCAGCCCGGGACAGGGGATGAGCACTGAAGCTTTCTTT.

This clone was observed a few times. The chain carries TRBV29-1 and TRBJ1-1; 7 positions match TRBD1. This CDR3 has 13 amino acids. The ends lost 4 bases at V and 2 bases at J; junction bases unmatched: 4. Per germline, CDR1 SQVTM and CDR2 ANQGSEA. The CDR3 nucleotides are TGCAGCGTTGCCCGGGACAGCAACACTGAAGCTTTCTTT. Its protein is CSVARDSNTEAFF.

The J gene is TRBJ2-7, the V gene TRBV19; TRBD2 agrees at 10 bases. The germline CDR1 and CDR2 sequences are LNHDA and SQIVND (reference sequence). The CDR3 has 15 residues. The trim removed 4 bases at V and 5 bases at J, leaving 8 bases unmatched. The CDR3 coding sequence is TGTGCCAGTAGTACCCGAGCGGGAGGGTGGAACGAGCAGTACTTC. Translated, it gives CASSTRAGGWNEQYF.

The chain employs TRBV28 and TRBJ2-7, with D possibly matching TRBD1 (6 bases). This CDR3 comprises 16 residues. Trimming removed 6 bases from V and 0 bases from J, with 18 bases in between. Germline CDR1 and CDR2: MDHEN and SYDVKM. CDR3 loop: CASSNPRDKYSYEQYF. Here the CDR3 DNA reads TGTGCCAGCAGCAACCCTCGGGACAAATACTCCTACGAGCAGTACTTC.

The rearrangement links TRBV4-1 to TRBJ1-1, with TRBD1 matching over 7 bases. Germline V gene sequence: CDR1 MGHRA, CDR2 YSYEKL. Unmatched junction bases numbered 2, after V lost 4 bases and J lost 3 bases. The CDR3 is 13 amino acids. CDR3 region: CASSLDRDTEAFF. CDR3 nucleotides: TGCGCCAGCAGCCTCGACAGGGACACTGAAGCTTTCTTT.

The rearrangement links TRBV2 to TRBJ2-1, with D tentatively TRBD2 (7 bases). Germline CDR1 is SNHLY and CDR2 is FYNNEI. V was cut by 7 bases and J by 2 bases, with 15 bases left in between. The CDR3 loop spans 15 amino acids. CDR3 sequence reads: CASTERGGTYNEQFF. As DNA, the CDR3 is TGTGCCAGCACCGAGAGGGGGGGCACCTACAATGAGCAGTTCTTC.

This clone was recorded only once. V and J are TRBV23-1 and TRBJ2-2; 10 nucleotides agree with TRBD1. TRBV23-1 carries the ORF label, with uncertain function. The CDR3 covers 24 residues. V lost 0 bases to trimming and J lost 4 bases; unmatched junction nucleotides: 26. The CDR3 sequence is CASSQSRASVRTGQGCLFTGELFF. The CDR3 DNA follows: TGCGCCAGCAGTCAATCACGGGCGTCAGTTCGTACGGGACAGGGGTGCCTTTTCACCGGGGAGCTGTTTTTT.

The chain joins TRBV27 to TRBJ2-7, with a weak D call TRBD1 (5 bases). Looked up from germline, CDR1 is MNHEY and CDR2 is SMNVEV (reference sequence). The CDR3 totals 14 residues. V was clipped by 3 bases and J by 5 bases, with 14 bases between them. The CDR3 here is CASSFTRVAHEQYF. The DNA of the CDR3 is TGTGCCAGCAGTTTTACCAGGGTAGCCCACGAGCAGTACTTC.

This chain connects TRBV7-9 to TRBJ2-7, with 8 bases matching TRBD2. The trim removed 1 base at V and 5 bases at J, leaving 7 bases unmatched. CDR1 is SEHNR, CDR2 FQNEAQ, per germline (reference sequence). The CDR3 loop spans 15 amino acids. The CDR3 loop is CASSLEGRGGHEQYF. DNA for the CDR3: TGTGCCAGCAGCTTAGAAGGACGGGGGGGTCACGAGCAGTACTTC.

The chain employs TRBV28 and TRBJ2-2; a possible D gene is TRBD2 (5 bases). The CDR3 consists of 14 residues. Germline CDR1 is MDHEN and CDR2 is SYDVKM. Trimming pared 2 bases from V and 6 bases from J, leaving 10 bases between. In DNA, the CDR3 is TGTGCCAGCAGTTTAGGGAGATGGGCCGGGGAGCTGTTTTTT. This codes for CASSLGRWAGELFF. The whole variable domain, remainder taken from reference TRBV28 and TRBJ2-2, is DVKVTQSSRYLVKRTGEKVFLECVQDMDHENMFWYRQDPGLGLRLIYFSYDVKMKEKGDIPEGYSVSREKKERFSLILESASTNQTSMYLCASSLGRWAGELFFGEGSRLTVL.

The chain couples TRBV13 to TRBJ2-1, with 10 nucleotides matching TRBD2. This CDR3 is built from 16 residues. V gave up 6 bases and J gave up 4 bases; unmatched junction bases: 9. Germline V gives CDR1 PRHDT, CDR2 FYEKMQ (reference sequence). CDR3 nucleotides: TGTGCCAGCAGGCATCCTAGCGGGAGATTTTACAATGAGCAGTTCTTC. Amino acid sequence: CASRHPSGRFYNEQFF.

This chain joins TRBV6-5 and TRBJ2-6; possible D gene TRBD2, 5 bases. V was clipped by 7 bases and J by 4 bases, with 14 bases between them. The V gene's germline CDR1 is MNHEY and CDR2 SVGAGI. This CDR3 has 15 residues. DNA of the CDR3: TGTGCCAGCACTCCCGAGGGATCAGGGGCCAACGTCCTGACTTTC. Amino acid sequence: CASTPEGSGANVLTF.

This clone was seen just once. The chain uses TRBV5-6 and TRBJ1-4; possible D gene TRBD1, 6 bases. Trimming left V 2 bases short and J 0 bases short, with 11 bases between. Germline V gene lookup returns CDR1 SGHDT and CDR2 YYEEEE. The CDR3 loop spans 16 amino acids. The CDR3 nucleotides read TGTGCCAGCAGCTTACGACAGGCAGCAACTAATGAAAAACTGTTTTTT. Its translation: CASSLRQAATNEKLFF.

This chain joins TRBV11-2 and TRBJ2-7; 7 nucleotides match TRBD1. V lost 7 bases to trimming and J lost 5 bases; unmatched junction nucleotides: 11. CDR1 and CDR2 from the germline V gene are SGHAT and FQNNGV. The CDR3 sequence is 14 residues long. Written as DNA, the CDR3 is TGTGCCAGCAACCCCGGACAGGTGCGGAACGAGCAGTACTTC. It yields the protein CASNPGQVRNEQYF.

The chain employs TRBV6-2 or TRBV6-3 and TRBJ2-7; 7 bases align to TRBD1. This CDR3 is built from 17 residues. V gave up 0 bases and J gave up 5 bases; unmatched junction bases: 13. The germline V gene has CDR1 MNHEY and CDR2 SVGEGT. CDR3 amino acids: CASSYSNLVRGNNEQYF. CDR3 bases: TGTGCCAGCAGTTACTCGAACCTGGTCAGGGGGAATAACGAGCAGTACTTC.

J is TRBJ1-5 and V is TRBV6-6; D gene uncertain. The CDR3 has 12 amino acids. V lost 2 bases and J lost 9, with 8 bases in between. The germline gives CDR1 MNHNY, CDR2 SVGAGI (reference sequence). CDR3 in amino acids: CASSYGLSPQHF. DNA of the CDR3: TGTGCCAGCAGTTACGGCCTTTCGCCCCAGCATTTT.

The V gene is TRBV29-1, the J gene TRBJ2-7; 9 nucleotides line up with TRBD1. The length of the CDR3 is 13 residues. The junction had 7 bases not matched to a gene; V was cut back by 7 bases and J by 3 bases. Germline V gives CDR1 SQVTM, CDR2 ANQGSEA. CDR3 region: CSGGTGRNYEQYF. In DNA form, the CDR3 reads TGCAGCGGGGGGACAGGGAGGAACTACGAGCAGTACTTC.

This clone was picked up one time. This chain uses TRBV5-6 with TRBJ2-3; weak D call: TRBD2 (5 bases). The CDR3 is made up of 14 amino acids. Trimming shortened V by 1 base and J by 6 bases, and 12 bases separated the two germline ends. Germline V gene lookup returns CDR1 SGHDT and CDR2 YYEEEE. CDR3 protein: CASSLPSPPDTQYF. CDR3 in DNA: TGTGCCAGCAGCTTGCCTAGCCCCCCCGATACGCAGTATTTT. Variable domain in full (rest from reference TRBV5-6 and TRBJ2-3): DAGVTQSPTHLIKTRGQQVTLRCSPKSGHDTVSWYQQALGQGPQFIFQYYEEEERQRGNFPDRFSGHQFPNYSSELNVNALLLGDSALYLCASSLPSPPDTQYFGPGTRLTVL.

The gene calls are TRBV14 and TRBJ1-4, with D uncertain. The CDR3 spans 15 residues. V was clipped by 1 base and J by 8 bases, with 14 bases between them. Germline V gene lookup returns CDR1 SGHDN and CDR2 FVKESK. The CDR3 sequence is CASSQGGGRGEKLFF. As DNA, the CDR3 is TGTGCCAGCAGCCAAGGAGGAGGAAGAGGCGAAAAACTGTTTTTT.

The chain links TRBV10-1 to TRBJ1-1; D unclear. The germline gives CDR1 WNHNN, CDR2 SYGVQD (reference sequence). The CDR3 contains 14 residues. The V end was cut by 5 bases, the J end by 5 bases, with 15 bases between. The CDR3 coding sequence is TGCGCCAGCAGTCCGAAACCGGAGGAGACTGAAGCTTTCTTT. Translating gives CASSPKPEETEAFF.

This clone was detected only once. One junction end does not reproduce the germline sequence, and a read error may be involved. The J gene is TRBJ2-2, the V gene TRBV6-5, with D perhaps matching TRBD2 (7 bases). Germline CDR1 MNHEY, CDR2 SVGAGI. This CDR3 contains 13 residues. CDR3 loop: CASSLEGGGAGIF. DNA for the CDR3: TGTGCCAGCAGTTTGGAGGGAGGGGGGGCCGGGATTTTT.

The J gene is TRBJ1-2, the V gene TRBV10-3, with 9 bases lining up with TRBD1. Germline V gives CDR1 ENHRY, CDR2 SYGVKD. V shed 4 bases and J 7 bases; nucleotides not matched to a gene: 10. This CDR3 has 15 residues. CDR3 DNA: TGTGCCATCAGTGGGGATGGGACAGGGAGAAGTGGCTACACCTTC. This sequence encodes CAISGDGTGRSGYTF.

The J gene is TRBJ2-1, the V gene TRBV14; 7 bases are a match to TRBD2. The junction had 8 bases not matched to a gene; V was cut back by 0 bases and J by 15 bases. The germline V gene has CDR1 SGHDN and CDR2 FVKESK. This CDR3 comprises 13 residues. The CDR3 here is CASSQELGGPGFF. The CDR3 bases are TGTGCCAGCAGCCAAGAATTGGGAGGGCCAGGGTTCTTC.

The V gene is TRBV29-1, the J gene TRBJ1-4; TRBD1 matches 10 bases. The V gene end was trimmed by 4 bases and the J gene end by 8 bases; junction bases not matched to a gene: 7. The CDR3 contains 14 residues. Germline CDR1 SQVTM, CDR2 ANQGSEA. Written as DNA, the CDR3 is TGCAGCGTTGTTCTAGGGACAGGGGAGGAAAAACTGTTTTTT. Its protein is CSVVLGTGEEKLFF.

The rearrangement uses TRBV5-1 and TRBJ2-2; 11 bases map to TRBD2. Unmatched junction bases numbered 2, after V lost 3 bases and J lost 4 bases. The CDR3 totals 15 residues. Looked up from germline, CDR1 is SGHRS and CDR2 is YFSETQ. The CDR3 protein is CASSSGLAGTGELFF. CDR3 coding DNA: TGCGCCAGCAGCTCCGGACTAGCGGGCACCGGGGAGCTGTTTTTT.

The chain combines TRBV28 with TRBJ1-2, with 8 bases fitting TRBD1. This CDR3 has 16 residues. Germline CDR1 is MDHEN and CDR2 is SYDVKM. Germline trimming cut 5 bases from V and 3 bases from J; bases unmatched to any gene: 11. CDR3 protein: CASSRDRRAGYYGYTF. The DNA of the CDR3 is TGTGCCAGCAGTCGGGACAGGCGAGCCGGGTACTATGGCTACACCTTC.

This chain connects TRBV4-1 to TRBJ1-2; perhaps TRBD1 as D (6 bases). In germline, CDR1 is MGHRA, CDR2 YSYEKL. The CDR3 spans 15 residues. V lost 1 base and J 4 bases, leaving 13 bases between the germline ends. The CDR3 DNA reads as TGCGCCAGCAGCCAAGTGTCAGGGGTAGGCTATGGCTACACCTTC. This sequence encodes CASSQVSGVGYGYTF.

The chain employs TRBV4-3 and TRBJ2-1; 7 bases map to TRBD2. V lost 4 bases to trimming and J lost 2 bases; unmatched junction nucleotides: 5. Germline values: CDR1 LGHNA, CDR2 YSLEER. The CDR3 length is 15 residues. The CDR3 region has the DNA TGCGCCAGCAGCCCAGCGGGAACTGCCTACAATGAGCAGTTCTTC. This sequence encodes CASSPAGTAYNEQFF.

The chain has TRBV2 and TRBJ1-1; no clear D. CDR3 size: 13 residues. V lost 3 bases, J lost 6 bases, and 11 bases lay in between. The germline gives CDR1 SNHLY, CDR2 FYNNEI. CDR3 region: CASSDPGEAEAFF. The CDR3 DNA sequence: TGTGCCAGCAGTGACCCCGGGGAGGCTGAAGCTTTCTTT.